This passage covers 18 T cell receptor beta chains from one sample sequenced in a study of OX40 agonist ivuxolimab in advanced cancers. The table came from immunoSEQ multiplex PCR; TCRdb's copy has only in-frame clones and leaves some out. Of around 19,000 clones listed, about 86% are singletons. Sequenced here: CD4+ or CD8+ T cells sorted from blood, sampled in a trial of the OX40 agonist ivuxolimab. These receptors all stem from an adult with an advanced solid tumor such as melanoma, head and neck, liver or kidney cancer.

The V and J genes are TRBV5-4 and TRBJ1-4; 7 nucleotides agree with TRBD1. Per germline, CDR1 SGHNT and CDR2 YYREEE (reference sequence). V lost 2 bases to trimming and J lost 6 bases; unmatched junction nucleotides: 7. The CDR3 sequence is 15 residues long. This CDR3 reads CASSLLGQGDEKLFF. Here the CDR3 DNA reads TGTGCCAGCAGCTTACTAGGGCAGGGGGATGAAAAACTGTTTTTT.

V and J are TRBV7-9 and TRBJ1-2; 10 bases agree with TRBD1. CDR3 length: 14 amino acids. V trimming: 5 bases; J trimming: 6 bases; junction bases outside the gene matches: 6. From germline, CDR1 is SEHNR and CDR2 FQNEAQ (reference sequence). CDR3 in amino acids: CASSPGTGADGYTF. CDR3 bases: TGTGCCAGCAGCCCAGGGACAGGGGCGGATGGCTACACCTTC. Combining the CDR3 with reference TRBV7-9 and TRBJ1-2 gives the whole variable domain DTGVSQNPRHKITKRGQNVTFRCDPISEHNRLYWYRQTLGQGPEFLTYFQNEAQLEKSRLLSDRFSAERPKGSFSTLEIQRTEQGDSAMYLCASSPGTGADGYTFGSGTRLTVV.

This clone has only one observation. The rearrangement joins TRBV19 to TRBJ1-2; D possibly corresponds to TRBD1 (5 bases). CDR1 is LNHDA and CDR2 is SQIVND in the germline V gene (reference sequence). Trimming left V 5 bases short and J 3 bases short, with 10 bases between. The CDR3 is made up of 13 amino acids. CDR3 nucleotides: TGTGCCAGTAGTGACGGGGCATACTATGGCTACACCTTC. This encodes CASSDGAYYGYTF.

This clone was found once. The V and J genes are TRBV4-1 and TRBJ2-6; D might be TRBD1 (5 bases). Trimming removed 2 bases at V and 3 bases at J, with 11 bases between. Looked up from germline, CDR1 is MGHRA and CDR2 is YSYEKL. This CDR3 is built from 16 residues. CDR3 residues: CASSQSQGDGANVLTF. CDR3 nucleotide sequence: TGCGCCAGCAGCCAATCGCAGGGTGATGGGGCCAACGTCCTGACTTTC.

V is TRBV6-1 and J is TRBJ2-2; TRBD1 might be the D (5 bases). Between the trimmed V and J ends, which lost 2 bases and 2 bases, there was a span of 15 bases. Germline values: CDR1 MNHNS, CDR2 SASEGT. There are 17 residues in the CDR3. The CDR3 protein is CASSEKGPALNTGELFF. DNA of the CDR3: TGTGCCAGCAGTGAAAAGGGGCCGGCCCTTAACACCGGGGAGCTGTTTTTT.

V and J are TRBV7-2 and TRBJ1-1, with TRBD1 as a possible D gene (6 bases). V shed 5 bases and J shed 4 bases, with 14 bases lying between them. The CDR3 covers 14 residues. Germline values: CDR1 SGHTA, CDR2 FQGNSA. CDR3 in amino acids: CASSTTTGITEAFF. The CDR3 DNA follows: TGTGCCAGCAGCACGACCACAGGGATCACTGAAGCTTTCTTT.

The chain carries TRBV7-9 and TRBJ1-1; D ambiguous. Trimming took off 0 bases at V and 2 bases at J, with 7 bases between the two ends. The germline V gene encodes CDR1 SEHNR and CDR2 FQNEAQ (reference sequence). The length of the CDR3 is 14 residues. CDR3 region: CASSLAMVNTEAFF. CDR3 in DNA: TGTGCCAGCAGCTTAGCGATGGTTAACACTGAAGCTTTCTTT.

The rearrangement joins TRBV2 to TRBJ2-5, with TRBD2 matching over 11 bases. Germline V gene sequence: CDR1 SNHLY, CDR2 FYNNEI. This CDR3 is 16 amino acids long. V trimming: 2 bases; J trimming: 4 bases; junction bases outside the gene matches: 6. The CDR3 nucleotides read TGTGCCAGCAGTGAAAAGAGCCTAGCGGGGGGAGAGACCCAGTACTTC. It specifies CASSEKSLAGGETQYF. Together with reference TRBV2 and TRBJ2-5, the CDR3 gives the full variable domain: EPEVTQTPSHQVTQMGQEVILRCVPISNHLYFYWYRQILGQKVEFLVSFYNNEISEKSEIFDDQFSVERPDGSNFTLKIRSTKLEDSAMYFCASSEKSLAGGETQYFGPGTRLLVL.

The chain is built from TRBV18 and TRBJ2-1; 8 bases match TRBD1. V lost 3 bases and J lost 2; bases outside the gene matches: 3. Germline V gene lookup returns CDR1 KGHSH and CDR2 LQKENI. This CDR3 is built from 15 residues. The CDR3 sequence is CASSPDRVAYNEQFF. The DNA for the CDR3 is TGTGCCAGCTCACCGGACAGGGTCGCCTACAATGAGCAGTTCTTC. The entire variable domain, with the rest obtained from reference TRBV18 and TRBJ2-1, is as follows: NAGVMQNPRHLVRRRGQEARLRCSPMKGHSHVYWYRQLPEEGLKFMVYLQKENIIDESGMPKERFSAEFPKEGPSILRIQQVVRGDSAAYFCASSPDRVAYNEQFFGPGTRLTVL.

The CDR3 bases are TGTGCCAGCAGCCCGACAGGGGCCTACGAGCAGTACTTC. Translation: CASSPTGAYEQYF. This chain links TRBV5-4 with TRBJ2-7, with 8 bases identical to TRBD1. CDR3 length: 13 amino acids. The V segment lost 4 bases and the J segment 2 bases; nucleotides outside the gene matches: 2. Germline values: CDR1 SGHNT, CDR2 YYREEE (reference sequence).

CDR3 nucleotide sequence: TGTGCCAGCAGCGTAGGGTTCGGCGAATACTATGGCTACACCTTC. Amino acid sequence: CASSVGFGEYYGYTF. The genes are TRBV9 and TRBJ1-2; D remains unclear. The germline gives CDR1 SGDLS, CDR2 YYNGEE. V was pared by 0 bases and J by 3 bases, with 12 bases between. CDR3 length equals 15 residues.

This rearrangement joins TRBV2 to TRBJ2-5; D gene ambiguous. Germline CDR1 SNHLY, CDR2 FYNNEI. V was clipped by 1 base and J by 3 bases, with 0 bases between them. The CDR3 has 11 amino acids. CDR3 DNA: TGTGCCAGCAGTGAAGAAGAGACCCAGTACTTC. This gives the protein CASSEEETQYF.

The V gene is TRBV11-1, the J gene TRBJ2-2; the D is unclear. The CDR3 totals 15 residues. Germline V gene data show CDR1 as SGHAT and CDR2 as FQDESV (reference sequence). Deletions cut 4 bases from V and 0 bases from J, with 9 bases between. The CDR3 DNA sequence: TGTGCCAGCAGCTACGGAGCTGCGAACACCGGGGAGCTGTTTTTT. Translating it yields CASSYGAANTGELFF.

V usage is TRBV7-3 and J usage is TRBJ2-3, with D unresolved. The CDR3 contains 14 residues. Germline V gene lookup returns CDR1 SGHTA and CDR2 FQGTGA. The V end was cut by 5 bases, the J end by 6 bases, with 15 bases between. For the CDR3, the DNA is TGTGCCAGCAGCCGATTACGTCCCCCGGATACGCAGTATTTT. Translation: CASSRLRPPDTQYF.

V is TRBV27 and J is TRBJ2-6; D is unresolved. Germline V CDR1 and CDR2: MNHEY, SMNVEV (reference sequence). The germline V and J ends were trimmed by 8 bases and 3 bases, with 14 bases remaining between them. This CDR3 spans 15 amino acids. The chain's CDR3 is CASGRRGYGANVLTF. DNA of the CDR3: TGTGCCAGCGGCCGCCGAGGCTATGGGGCCAACGTCCTGACTTTC.

The chain links TRBV18 to TRBJ2-2, with TRBD1 identical over 7 bases. V was pared by 1 base and J by 2 bases, with 4 bases of the junction left unmatched. CDR1 and CDR2 from the germline V gene are KGHSH and LQKENI. This CDR3 spans 16 amino acids. In DNA, the CDR3 is TGTGCCAGCTCACCACAGGGGGCGATCAACACCGGGGAGCTGTTTTTT. Translated: CASSPQGAINTGELFF.

The gene calls are TRBV14 and TRBJ2-4; 12 bases fit TRBD2. Losses at the gene ends were 5 bases for V and 1 base for J; bases not matched to a gene: 24. From germline, CDR1 is SGHDN and CDR2 FVKESK. The CDR3 totals 23 residues. The CDR3 DNA sequence: TGTGCCAGCAGCGCAATGAGTGTCAGCCTTCCTAGCGGGAGGGCCAGGGCCAAAAACATTCAGTACTTC. Translation gives CASSAMSVSLPSGRARAKNIQYF.

In this sample, this clone turned up a few times. The chain links TRBV27 to TRBJ2-1, with 9 bases lining up with TRBD2. CDR1 and CDR2 (germline): MNHEY, SMNVEV (reference sequence). The CDR3 extends over 19 amino acids. V trimming: 5 bases; J trimming: 3 bases; junction bases outside the gene matches: 17. CDR3 coding DNA: TGTGCCAGCAGTCGCTCCTCCGGGCGGGGGGGTTCCTTCTACAATGAGCAGTTCTTC. This gives the protein CASSRSSGRGGSFYNEQFF.